Presented here are 27 T cell receptor beta chains from one specimen sequenced in a study of cytomegalovirus exposure and HLA in healthy donors. Only in-frame clones appear in the TCRdb table, and some are missing; sequencing was by immunoSEQ multiplex PCR. The data contain over 200,000 clones, around 88% of them singletons. Sequencing was performed on PBMCs. The receptors originated from a woman aged 18-29 years in good health and CMV-seronegative.

The genes are TRBV28 and TRBJ1-2; maybe TRBD1 (5 bases). CDR1 MDHEN and CDR2 SYDVKM come from the germline V gene. There are 16 residues in the CDR3. V was trimmed by 3 bases and J by 2 bases, leaving 16 bases between them. CDR3 loop: CASSFSARVSNYGYTF. The DNA for the CDR3 is TGTGCCAGCAGTTTCTCCGCCAGGGTGTCGAACTATGGCTACACCTTC.

V and J are TRBV25-1 and TRBJ2-3; TRBD2 matches at 9 bases. Germline CDR1 MGHDK, CDR2 SYGVNS. Unmatched junction bases numbered 4, after V lost 2 bases and J lost 1 base. The CDR3 covers 16 residues. The DNA of the CDR3 is TGTGCCAGCAGTGAAGGCCCTAGCGGGGGCACAGATACGCAGTATTTT. Translating it yields CASSEGPSGGTDTQYF.

The chain joins TRBV13 to TRBJ2-3, with TRBD1 as a possible D gene (5 bases). The CDR3 sequence is 17 residues long. Germline CDR1 is PRHDT and CDR2 is FYEKMQ (reference sequence). Deletions cut 1 base from V and 1 base from J, with 15 bases between. CDR3 sequence (DNA): TGTGCCAGCAGCTTAGACCGGCGGCAGGGTGGCACAGATACGCAGTATTTT. Amino acid sequence: CASSLDRRQGGTDTQYF.

The CDR3 spells CASSPWGGISPTNYGYTF. The DNA of the CDR3 is TGTGCCAGCAGTCCCTGGGGGGGGATCTCTCCTACTAACTATGGCTACACCTTC. The J gene is TRBJ1-2, the V gene TRBV27, with TRBD1 as a possible D gene (5 bases). Trimming removed 5 bases from V and 0 bases from J, with 22 bases in between. Germline values: CDR1 MNHEY, CDR2 SMNVEV (reference sequence). The CDR3 has 18 residues.

This clone appeared a few times. The chain recombines TRBV28 with TRBJ2-7; D might be TRBD1 (6 bases). V lost 7 bases and J lost 0, with 13 bases in between. Germline V gene lookup returns CDR1 MDHEN and CDR2 SYDVKM. The CDR3 covers 14 residues. The DNA of the CDR3 is TGTGCCAGCACCTACACAGGGACCTCCTACGAGCAGTACTTC. This sequence encodes CASTYTGTSYEQYF.

In regard to this clone: This sample also contains other DNA sequences that code for the same CDR3. The chain uses TRBV28 and TRBJ1-2; 7 nucleotides match TRBD1. The germline V gene has CDR1 MDHEN and CDR2 SYDVKM. V lost 4 bases, J lost 2 bases, and 4 bases stayed unmatched. The CDR3 length is 14 residues. The CDR3 sequence is CASSSGTVNYGYTF. CDR3 in DNA: TGTGCCAGCAGTTCGGGGACAGTCAACTATGGCTACACCTTC.

V and J are TRBV11-2 and TRBJ2-7; 11 positions match TRBD1. The CDR3 has 15 residues. Trimming cost V 5 bases and J 6 bases; bases outside gene matches: 9. CDR1 and CDR2 from the germline V gene are SGHAT and FQNNGV. CDR3 nucleotides: TGTGCCAGCAGCAAACGTCCCGGGACAGGGGGCGAGCAGTACTTC. Its protein product is CASSKRPGTGGEQYF.

The chain joins TRBV28 to TRBJ1-5; D might be TRBD1 (5 bases). CDR3 size: 15 residues. Germline V gives CDR1 MDHEN, CDR2 SYDVKM. V was shortened by 3 bases and J by 5 bases, with 14 bases between the two germline ends. CDR3 sequence reads: CASSFGRRGYQPQHF. The CDR3 nucleotides are TGTGCCAGCAGTTTCGGCAGGAGGGGTTATCAGCCCCAGCATTTT.

This clone was picked up a small number of times. V usage is TRBV29-1 and J usage is TRBJ1-2, with D uncertain. Germline assignment: CDR1 SQVTM and CDR2 ANQGSEA. The V gene lost 4 bases and the J gene lost 1 base, with 13 bases spanning the gap. The CDR3 runs 14 residues. This CDR3 reads CSVGPLNGNYGYTF. In nucleotides, the CDR3 is TGCAGCGTTGGCCCCCTGAACGGTAACTATGGCTACACCTTC.

This clone was picked up one time. This rearrangement joins TRBV5-5 to TRBJ1-2, with D tentatively TRBD1 (5 bases). The CDR3 extends over 16 amino acids. Trimming stripped 4 bases from V and 0 bases from J, with 16 bases between. CDR1 is SGHKS, CDR2 YYEKEE, per germline (reference sequence). The CDR3 DNA sequence: TGTGCCAGCAGCCCACAACAGGAATTAGCTAACTATGGCTACACCTTC. Its translation is CASSPQQELANYGYTF. Supplemented by reference TRBV5-5 and TRBJ1-2, the full variable domain reads DAGVTQSPTHLIKTRGQQVTLRCSPISGHKSVSWYQQVLGQGPQFIFQYYEKEERGRGNFPDRFSARQFPNYSSELNVNALLLGDSALYLCASSPQQELANYGYTFGSGTRLTVV.

The chain couples TRBV12-5 to TRBJ2-7; TRBD2 matches 15 bases. The CDR3 runs to 20 residues. The V and J ends lost 0 bases and 4 bases, in that order; junction bases with no gene match: 13. Germline loops: CDR1 LGHNT, CDR2 FRNRAP. Written as DNA, the CDR3 is TGTGCTAGTGGTTTGGTAAGCAGGGGAGGACTAGCGGGAGGGCTTTACGAGCAGTACTTC. Translated, it gives CASGLVSRGGLAGGLYEQYF.

CDR3 loop: CASSYAGRASQPQHF. In nucleotides, the CDR3 is TGTGCCAGCAGTTACGCGGGGCGAGCATCACAGCCCCAGCATTTT. This chain connects TRBV28 to TRBJ1-5; TRBD1 might be the D (5 bases). Germline CDR1 reads MDHEN; CDR2 reads SYDVKM. The V end was cut by 4 bases, the J end by 7 bases, with 17 bases between. The CDR3 runs 15 residues.

The chain carries TRBV9 and TRBJ2-1; 16 positions match TRBD2. This CDR3 has 17 amino acids. J was trimmed by 6 bases and V by 0 bases; bases with no gene match: 3. CDR1 is SGDLS, CDR2 YYNGEE, per germline. CDR3 in amino acids: CASSVEGTSGRANEQFF. The CDR3, as DNA: TGTGCCAGCAGCGTAGAAGGGACTAGCGGGAGGGCCAATGAGCAGTTCTTC.

This chain uses TRBV5-4 with TRBJ2-7; 11 bases are shared with TRBD2. The germline CDR1 and CDR2 sequences are SGHNT and YYREEE (reference sequence). This CDR3 has 16 amino acids. Trimming removed 0 bases from V and 5 bases from J; junction bases left unmatched: 7. CDR3 residues: CASSLVPSGRRHEQYF. The CDR3 bases are TGTGCCAGCAGCTTGGTCCCTAGCGGGAGGCGGCACGAGCAGTACTTC.

J is TRBJ2-7 and V is TRBV5-1; 10 positions agree with TRBD1. This CDR3 has 14 residues. Germline CDR1 is SGHRS and CDR2 is YFSETQ. Trimming took 5 bases from V and 7 from J; bases not matched to a gene: 9. CDR3 DNA: TGCGCCAGCAGTTCCGGGACAGGGGCCGTGGAGCAGTACTTC. It codes for CASSSGTGAVEQYF.

This chain connects TRBV7-9 to TRBJ2-1; the D gene is possibly TRBD2 (6 bases). CDR3 length: 12 residues. V lost 7 bases and J 9 bases, leaving 13 bases between the germline ends. Germline V gives CDR1 SEHNR, CDR2 FQNEAQ (reference sequence). In nucleotides, the CDR3 is TGTGCCAGCACCCTTGCGGGGCCTGAGCAGTTCTTC. Protein product: CASTLAGPEQFF.

This chain links TRBV10-1 with TRBJ1-1; TRBD1 matches 11 bases. V gave up 6 bases and J gave up 5 bases; unmatched junction bases: 8. The CDR3 extends over 15 amino acids. Germline V CDR1 and CDR2: WNHNN, SYGVQD (reference sequence). CDR3 DNA sequence: TGCGCCAGCAGCGGACAGGGGGCCGTTGGAACTGAAGCTTTCTTT. Protein sequence: CASSGQGAVGTEAFF.

This clone was counted once. This specimen includes other DNA sequences encoding the same CDR3. This rearrangement joins TRBV28 to TRBJ1-2, with unresolved D. This CDR3 is built from 14 residues. Per germline, CDR1 MDHEN and CDR2 SYDVKM. V was trimmed by 6 bases and J by 2 bases, leaving 13 bases between them. The CDR3 coding sequence is TGTGCCAGCAGCCTGGGCGCCGGAAACTATGGCTACACCTTC. It encodes CASSLGAGNYGYTF.

CDR3 region: CASSPGLAGGGTQYF. The CDR3 DNA sequence: TGTGCCAGCTCACCGGGACTAGCGGGAGGGGGTACGCAGTATTTT. This chain uses TRBV18 with TRBJ2-3; 16 nucleotides match TRBD2. Germline values: CDR1 KGHSH, CDR2 LQKENI. The CDR3 length is 15 residues. V lost 3 bases to trimming and J lost 8 bases; unmatched junction nucleotides: 2.

The chain combines TRBV6-6 with TRBJ2-3, with D maybe TRBD2 (6 bases). The germline V gene has CDR1 MNHNY and CDR2 SVGAGI (reference sequence). The length of the CDR3 is 13 residues. Trimming left V 8 bases short and J 4 bases short, with 13 bases between. DNA of the CDR3: TGTGCCAGCCCCCCGGGAGTCCCAGATACGCAGTATTTT. Translated, it gives CASPPGVPDTQYF.

The chain has TRBV2 and TRBJ2-1; 14 bases fit TRBD2. Per germline, CDR1 SNHLY and CDR2 FYNNEI. CDR3 size: 16 residues. After removal of 3 bases from V and 9 bases from J, the junction contained 7 bases not matched to a gene. CDR3 DNA: TGTGCCAGCAGTGATATGGGACTAGCGGGAGCGGGTGAGCAGTTCTTC. Encoded protein: CASSDMGLAGAGEQFF.

The V call is TRBV29-1, the J call TRBJ2-5; TRBD2 aligns across 10 bases. CDR1 SQVTM and CDR2 ANQGSEA come from the germline V gene. CDR3 length equals 13 residues. Unmatched junction bases numbered 6, after V lost 6 bases and J lost 5 bases. The CDR3 loop reads CSVPSGSYETQYF. For the CDR3, the DNA is TGCAGCGTCCCTAGCGGGAGTTACGAGACCCAGTACTTC.

The chain has TRBV19 and TRBJ2-3; D gene uncertain. This CDR3 is 12 amino acids long. Per germline, CDR1 LNHDA and CDR2 SQIVND (reference sequence). V was cut by 6 bases and J by 4 bases, with 8 bases left in between. CDR3 sequence reads: CASSPIADTQYF. The DNA for the CDR3 is TGTGCCAGTAGCCCTATAGCAGATACGCAGTATTTT.

The rearrangement uses TRBV4-3 and TRBJ2-6, with a tentative D call TRBD2 (6 bases). CDR3 length: 18 residues. The germline V gene encodes CDR1 LGHNA and CDR2 YSLEER. V was pared by 0 bases and J by 2 bases, with 14 bases between. In nucleotides, the CDR3 is TGCGCCAGCAGCCAAGACCCCCCCCGGGGGACTGGGGCCAACGTCCTGACTTTC. Protein product: CASSQDPPRGTGANVLTF.

V and J are TRBV28 and TRBJ1-5; tentatively, D is TRBD1 (5 bases). CDR1 MDHEN and CDR2 SYDVKM come from the germline V gene. Trimming removed 3 bases at V and 0 bases at J, with 15 bases between. CDR3 size: 17 residues. CDR3 amino acids: CASSFFLQGHSNQPQHF. The DNA for the CDR3 is TGTGCCAGCAGTTTTTTTCTTCAGGGTCATAGCAATCAGCCCCAGCATTTT.

The chain couples TRBV2 to TRBJ1-5; no clear D gene. This CDR3 contains 15 residues. Between the trimmed V and J ends, which lost 7 bases and 6 bases, there was a span of 19 bases. Germline V gives CDR1 SNHLY, CDR2 FYNNEI. The DNA of the CDR3 is TGTGCCAGCAAGGAGACGGCTTTCCCGGGTCAGCCCCAGCATTTT. The encoded protein is CASKETAFPGQPQHF. The full variable domain, rest sourced from reference TRBV2 and TRBJ1-5, is EPEVTQTPSHQVTQMGQEVILRCVPISNHLYFYWYRQILGQKVEFLVSFYNNEISEKSEIFDDQFSVERPDGSNFTLKIRSTKLEDSAMYFCASKETAFPGQPQHFGDGTRLSIL.

The CDR3 sequence is CASSLSLAGADTQYF. DNA of the CDR3: TGCGCCAGCAGCTTGAGTCTAGCGGGAGCAGATACGCAGTATTTT. The rearrangement joins TRBV5-1 to TRBJ2-3, with TRBD2 matching over 10 bases. The V and J ends lost 1 base and 4 bases, in that order; junction bases with no gene match: 3. The CDR3 spans 15 residues. Germline V CDR1 and CDR2: SGHRS, YFSETQ. Variable domain in full (rest from reference TRBV5-1 and TRBJ2-3): KAGVTQTPRYLIKTRGQQVTLSCSPISGHRSVSWYQQTPGQGLQFLFEYFSETQRNKGNFPGRFSGRQFSNSRSEMNVSTLELGDSALYLCASSLSLAGADTQYFGPGTRLTVL.